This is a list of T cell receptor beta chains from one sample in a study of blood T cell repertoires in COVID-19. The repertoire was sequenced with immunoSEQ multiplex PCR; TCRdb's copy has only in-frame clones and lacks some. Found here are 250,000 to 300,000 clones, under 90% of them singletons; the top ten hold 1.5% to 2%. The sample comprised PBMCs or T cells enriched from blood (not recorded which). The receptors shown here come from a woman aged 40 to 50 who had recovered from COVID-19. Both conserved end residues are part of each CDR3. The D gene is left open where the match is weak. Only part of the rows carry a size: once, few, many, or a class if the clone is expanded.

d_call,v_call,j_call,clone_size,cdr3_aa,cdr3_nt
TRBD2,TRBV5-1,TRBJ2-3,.,CASSLLAGLGDTQYF,TGCGCCAGCAGCTTACTAGCGGGACTTGGAGATACGCAGTATTTT
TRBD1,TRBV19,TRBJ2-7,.,CASSPRTGGNEQYF,TGTGCCAGTAGTCCGCGGACAGGGGGAAACGAGCAGTACTTC
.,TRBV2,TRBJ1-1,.,CATTGHPNTEAFF,TGTGCCACCACTGGGCACCCGAACACTGAAGCTTTCTTT
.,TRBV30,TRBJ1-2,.,CAWSPRAGRNSGYTF,TGTGCCTGGAGTCCCCGGGCAGGGCGTAACTCTGGCTACACCTTC
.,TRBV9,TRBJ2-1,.,CASSSTSSGEQFF,TGTGCCAGCAGCTCGACTAGTTCCGGTGAGCAGTTCTTC
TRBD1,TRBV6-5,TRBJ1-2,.,CASSFTGQAVNSGYTF,TGTGCCAGCAGTTTCACTGGACAGGCAGTCAACTCTGGCTACACCTTC
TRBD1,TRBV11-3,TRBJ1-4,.,CASSLALQGEGEKLFF,TGTGCCAGCAGCTTAGCCCTGCAGGGGGAAGGTGAAAAACTGTTTTTT
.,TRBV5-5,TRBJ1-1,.,CASSLLGGRNTEAFF,TGTGCCAGCAGCCTCTTGGGGGGTCGGAACACTGAAGCTTTCTTT
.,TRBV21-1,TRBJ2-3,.,CASVQTGDGTDTQYF,TGTGCCAGCGTTCAGACAGGGGACGGCACAGATACGCAGTATTTT
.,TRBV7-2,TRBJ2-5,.,CASSLGASEGETQYF,TGTGCCAGCAGCTTAGGGGCTAGCGAGGGAGAGACCCAGTACTTC
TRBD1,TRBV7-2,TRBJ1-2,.,CASSSLQGNYGYTF,TGTGCCAGCAGCTCCCTACAGGGGAACTATGGCTACACCTTC
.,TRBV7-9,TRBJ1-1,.,CASSLAPMILGAGASF,TGTGCCAGCAGCTTAGCGCCCATGATACTCGGGGCAGGGGCTTCCTTT
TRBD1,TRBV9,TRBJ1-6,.,CASSANRGGDSPLHF,TGTGCCAGCAGCGCGAACAGGGGAGGTGATTCACCCCTCCACTTT
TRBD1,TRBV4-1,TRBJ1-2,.,CASSRGTGENYGYTF,TGCGCCAGCAGCCGTGGGACAGGAGAGAACTATGGCTACACCTTC
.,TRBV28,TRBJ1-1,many,CASSFSQTEAFF,TGTGCCAGCAGTTTTTCCCAGACTGAAGCTTTCTTT
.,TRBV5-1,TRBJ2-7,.,CASSLEPGLPLEQYF,TGCGCCAGCAGCTTGGAACCAGGCCTCCCTCTTGAGCAGTACTTC
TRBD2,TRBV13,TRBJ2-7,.,CASSFSTSGGYEQYF,TGTGCCAGCAGCTTCTCGACTAGCGGGGGCTACGAGCAGTACTTC
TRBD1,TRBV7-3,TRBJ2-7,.,CASSLNGQGYEQYF,TGTGCCAGCAGCTTAAATGGACAGGGGTACGAGCAGTACTTC
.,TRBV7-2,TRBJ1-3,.,CASSLVTGSGNTIYF,TGTGCCAGCAGCTTAGTTACAGGCTCTGGAAACACCATATATTTT
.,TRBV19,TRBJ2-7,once,CASSFGLISYEQYF,TGTGCCAGTAGTTTCGGACTTATCTCCTACGAGCAGTACTTC
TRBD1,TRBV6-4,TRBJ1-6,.,CASSESTGGYSPLHF,TGTGCCAGCAGTGAATCGACAGGGGGCTATTCACCCCTCCACTTT
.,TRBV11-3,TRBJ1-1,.,CASSPPGVTEAFF,TGTGCCAGCAGCCCCCCCGGGGTGACTGAAGCTTTCTTT
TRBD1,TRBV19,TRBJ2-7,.,CASSIQGTGGPPTTYEQYF,TGTGCCAGTAGTATCCAAGGGACAGGGGGCCCGCCGACCACCTACGAGCAGTACTTC
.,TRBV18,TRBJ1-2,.,CASSPSGDGYTF,TGTGCCAGCTCACCTTCGGGGGATGGCTACACCTTC
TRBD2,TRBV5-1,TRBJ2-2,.,CPPSRGGVSTGELFF,TGCCCCCCCAGCCGCGGGGGGGTGAGCACCGGGGAGCTGTTTTTT
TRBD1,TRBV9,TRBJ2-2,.,CASSTGVVPGELFF,TGTGCCAGCAGCACAGGGGTAGTTCCCGGGGAGCTGTTTTTT
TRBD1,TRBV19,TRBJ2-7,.,CASSARGTGNEDEQYF,TGTGCCAGTAGTGCCCGGGGGACAGGGAACGAGGACGAGCAGTACTTC
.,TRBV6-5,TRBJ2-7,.,CASSYGIGAYEQYF,TGTGCCAGCAGTTACGGAATCGGGGCCTACGAGCAGTACTTC
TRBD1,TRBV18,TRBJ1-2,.,CASSPMEGAGYGYTF,TGTGCCAGCTCACCAATGGAGGGGGCGGGCTATGGCTACACCTTC
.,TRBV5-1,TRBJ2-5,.,CASSIGGVEETQYF,TGCGCCAGCAGCATAGGGGGTGTAGAGGAGACCCAGTACTTC
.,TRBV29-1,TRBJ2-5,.,CSVGGTASQETQYF,TGCAGCGTAGGAGGGACAGCGAGTCAAGAGACCCAGTACTTC
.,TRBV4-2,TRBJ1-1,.,CASSQESTGFVTEAFF,TGTGCCAGCAGCCAAGAGTCCACAGGGTTTGTTACTGAAGCTTTCTTT
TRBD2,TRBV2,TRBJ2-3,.,CASKPLAGVTDTQYF,TGTGCCAGTAAGCCATTAGCGGGAGTCACAGATACGCAGTATTTT
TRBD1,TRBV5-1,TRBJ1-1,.,CASSPGTGVFNTEAFF,TGCGCCAGCAGCCCTGGGACAGGGGTATTTAACACTGAAGCTTTCTTT
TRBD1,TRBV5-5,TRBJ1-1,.,CASSFWDSLNTEAFF,TGTGCCAGCAGCTTTTGGGACAGCCTGAACACTGAAGCTTTCTTT
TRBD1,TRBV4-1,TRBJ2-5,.,CASSQKGTGAQETQYF,TGCGCCAGCAGCCAAAAAGGGACAGGGGCCCAAGAGACCCAGTACTTC
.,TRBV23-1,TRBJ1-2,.,CASSLKEGLNYGYTF,TGCGCCAGCAGTCTCAAGGAGGGCCTTAACTATGGCTACACCTTC
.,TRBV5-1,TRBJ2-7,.,CASTPLSVLSSYEQYF,TGCGCCAGCACCCCACTTTCCGTCTTGAGCTCCTACGAGCAGTACTTC
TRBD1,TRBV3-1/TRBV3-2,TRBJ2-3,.,CASSQGTGGGSDTQYF,TGTGCCAGCAGCCAGGGGACAGGGGGTGGTTCAGATACGCAGTATTTT